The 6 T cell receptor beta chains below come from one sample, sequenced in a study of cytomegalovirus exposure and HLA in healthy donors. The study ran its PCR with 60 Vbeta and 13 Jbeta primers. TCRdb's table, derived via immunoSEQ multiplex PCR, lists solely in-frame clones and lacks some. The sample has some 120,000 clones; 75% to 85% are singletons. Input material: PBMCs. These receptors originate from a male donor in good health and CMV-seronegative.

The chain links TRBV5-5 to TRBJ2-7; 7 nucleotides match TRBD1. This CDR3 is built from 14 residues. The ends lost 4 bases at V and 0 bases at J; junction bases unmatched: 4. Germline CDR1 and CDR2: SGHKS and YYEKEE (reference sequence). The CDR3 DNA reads TGTGCCAGCAGCCAGAGACAGGGCTCCTACGAGCAGTACTTC. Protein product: CASSQRQGSYEQYF. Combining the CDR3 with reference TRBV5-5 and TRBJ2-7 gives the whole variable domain DAGVTQSPTHLIKTRGQQVTLRCSPISGHKSVSWYQQVLGQGPQFIFQYYEKEERGRGNFPDRFSARQFPNYSSELNVNALLLGDSALYLCASSQRQGSYEQYFGPGTRLTVT.

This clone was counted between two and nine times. The CDR3 DNA is TGTGCCAGCAGCTCTACAGGGGGTTCCTCACCCCTCCACTTT. Its translation is CASSSTGGSSPLHF. The chain joins TRBV7-3 to TRBJ1-6, with 8 bases aligning to TRBD1. The length of the CDR3 is 14 residues. The junction had 6 bases not matched to a gene; V was cut back by 4 bases and J by 10 bases. The germline V gene encodes CDR1 SGHTA and CDR2 FQGTGA.

The CDR3 DNA reads TGTGCCAGCAGCTTACGGGTACGGACGGGGACCGGGGAGCTGTTTTTT. Protein sequence: CASSLRVRTGTGELFF. The chain recombines TRBV7-2 with TRBJ2-2, with D maybe TRBD2 (5 bases). Germline-derived CDR1 and CDR2 are SGHTA and FQGNSA. The length of the CDR3 is 16 residues. V lost 2 bases and J 5 bases, leaving 15 bases between the germline ends.

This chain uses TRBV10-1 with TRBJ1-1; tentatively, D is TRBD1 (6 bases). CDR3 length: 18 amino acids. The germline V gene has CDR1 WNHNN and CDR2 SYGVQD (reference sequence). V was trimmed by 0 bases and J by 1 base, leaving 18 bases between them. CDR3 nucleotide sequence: TGCGCCAGCAGTGAGTCGATTCCATCGGGACACTGGAACACTGAAGCTTTCTTT. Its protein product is CASSESIPSGHWNTEAFF.

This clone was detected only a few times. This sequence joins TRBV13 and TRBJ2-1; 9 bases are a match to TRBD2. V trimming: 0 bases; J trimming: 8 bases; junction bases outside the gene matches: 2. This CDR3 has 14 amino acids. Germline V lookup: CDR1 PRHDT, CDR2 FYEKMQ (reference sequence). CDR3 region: CASSLGLAGDEQFF. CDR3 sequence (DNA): TGTGCCAGCAGCTTAGGACTAGCGGGCGATGAGCAGTTCTTC.

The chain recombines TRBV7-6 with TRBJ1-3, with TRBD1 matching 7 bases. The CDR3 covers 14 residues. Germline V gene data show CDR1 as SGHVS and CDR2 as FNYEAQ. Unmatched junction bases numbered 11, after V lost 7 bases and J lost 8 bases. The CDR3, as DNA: TGTGCCAGCAAGGCGGGACAGAAGAGAGACACCATATATTTT. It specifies CASKAGQKRDTIYF.